One T cell receptor beta chain is described in this entry. Trimming stripped 1 base from V and 0 bases from J, with 9 bases between. The CDR3 contains 14 residues. Germline-derived CDR1 and CDR2 are SQVTM and ANQGSEA. The record originates from a study of technical replicates of blood from a few donors. Generated by immunoSEQ multiplex PCR, the TCRdb table keeps only in-frame clones and is missing some. The sample contains about 99,000 clones, 95% of which appear only once. The V gene is TRBV29-1, the J gene TRBJ1-1; D is perhaps TRBD1 (6 bases). Specimen: T cells isolated from PBMCs. This receptor was obtained from a human donor in good health. CDR3 loop: CSVEVAGVNTEAFF. The CDR3 DNA sequence: TGCAGCGTTGAAGTGGCAGGGGTGAACACTGAAGCTTTCTTT.